The clone carrying this T cell receptor (beta chain) was seen many times. Antigen specificity is unknown. Germline V gene data show CDR1 as LGHNA and CDR2 as YSLEER. The V end was cut by 0 bases, the J end by 3 bases, with 21 bases between. The CDR3 length is 19 residues. This sample is drawn from a study of CD8 T cells in ankylosing spondylitis. Points from the study as a whole: Typical of ankylosing spondylitis blood, it appeared, was a TCR beta motif of several highly homologous variants. Within matched ankylosing spondylitis synovial fluid, disease-linked clones were reportedly significantly enriched. Some of the motif variants had earlier been found in reactive arthritis patients' fluid and blood.

By quantitative 5'-RACE with molecular barcodes, the TCR beta libraries were made. TCRdb itself ran the 5' RACE reads through MiXCR, one entry per CDR3 protein. The data hold approximately 100,000 distinct CDR3 sequences, with 7.5% to 9% observed a single time. The sample comprised blood, either unsorted or a sorted T cell fraction (not recorded which). This sequence was found in a male donor with ankylosing spondylitis or in good health (not recorded which). This chain uses TRBV4-3 with TRBJ2-4, with D perhaps TRBD1 (7 bases). The CDR3 is CASSQDRVTGLGGKNIQYF. CDR3 DNA: TGCGCCAGCAGCCAAGATAGGGTGACAGGGCTCGGGGGCAAAAACATTCAGTACTTC.